This TCR beta chain appears in the sequencing data of a study of T cell responses to AZD1222 COVID-19 vaccine. Study summary: Second doses that came at about 4 or about 12 weeks were put together.

The CDR3 sequence is 15 residues long. CDR1 is MNHNS and CDR2 is SASEGT in the germline V gene. Trimming left V 3 bases short and J 7 bases short, with 15 bases between. Sequenced by immunoSEQ multiplex PCR; TCRdb stores in-frame clones only, minus some. The data show about 94,000 clones, with about 90% seen just once and approximately 8.7% held by the top ten. Findings and caveats of the study: The study found vaccine-associated CD4 TCRs spanning spike, dominant at 160-218 and 743-854. Among the donors, most were white British and more were female, and clonal diversity was possibly underestimated. Scientists sampled the repertoires only once the peak T cell response had passed.

This clone was recorded once. Its target is not known. The TCR originated in an adult in good health. The V and J genes are TRBV6-1 and TRBJ2-2; the D call may be TRBD1 or TRBD2 (6 bases each). Sequencing was performed on peripheral blood, taken on day 0 of AZD1222 vaccination. The CDR3 DNA follows: TGTGCCAGCAGTGATTTGAACGGGGGCGTCGGGGAGCTGTTTTTT. Protein sequence: CASSDLNGGVGELFF.